This TCR beta chain originates from a study of early stage breast cancer tumors. Germline V gene data show CDR1 as LNHDA and CDR2 as SQIVND (reference sequence). The CDR3 is 15 residues long. V was shortened by 3 bases and J by 2 bases, with 11 bases between the two germline ends. This clone was seen a handful of times. Clones were read by immunoSEQ multiplex PCR, and TCRdb kept only the in-frame ones, dropping some. Here the sample spans approximately 30,000 clones, less than 75% being singletons. This chain uses TRBV19 with TRBJ1-5, with D unresolved. This sequence was found in a person aged 50 to 59 with breast cancer. The sequenced material came from breast tumor tissue. The CDR3 coding sequence is TGTGCCAGTAGTATTGGCCTTCGAGGCAATCAGCCCCAGCATTTT. It yields the protein CASSIGLRGNQPQHF.